This T cell receptor beta chain originates from a study of cytomegalovirus exposure and HLA in healthy donors. The ends were cut back, 0 bases at V and 8 bases at J, with 10 bases in the middle. The CDR3 runs to 13 residues. CDR1 and CDR2 from the germline V gene are LGHNA and YSLEER. Use of 60 Vbeta and 13 Jbeta primers characterized the PCR. Profiling relied on immunoSEQ multiplex PCR, and the TCRdb table lists in-frame clones only, not all of them. The table records around 120,000 clones, around 82% of them present only once. The source of this sequence is a boy between 10 and 17 years old in good health and CMV-seronegative. What was sequenced was PBMCs. The genes are TRBV4-3 and TRBJ1-1; possible D gene TRBD1, 6 bases. Here the CDR3 reads CASSQERGREAFF. In DNA form, the CDR3 reads TGCGCCAGCAGCCAAGAGAGGGGGAGAGAAGCTTTCTTT.